A single sample gave rise to the 22 T cell receptor beta chains below, sequenced in a study of T cells in Graves' hyperthyroidism and ophthalmopathy. The source material, RNA transcripts, was used to amplify TCR beta CDR3 regions. HTBI primers were the set used in a first-round RT-PCR of the TCR CDR3. One entry per CDR3 protein, called by TCRdb with MiXCR from the multiplex PCR reads. The sample lists 450,000 to 700,000 distinct CDR3 sequences, 46% seen once, with around 20% in the top ten. The sequenced material came from peripheral blood or thyroid tissue (not recorded which). The receptors shown here come from an adult woman with Graves' disease, either hyperthyroidism or ophthalmopathy (not recorded which).

This clonotype was detected ten times or more. CDR3 amino acids: CASSLVGEVYGYTF. CDR3 bases: TGCGCCAGCAGCTTGGTGGGGGAAGTCTATGGCTACACCTTC. The V gene is TRBV5-1, the J gene TRBJ1-2, with a tentative D call TRBD1 (5 bases). The V and J ends lost 0 bases and 4 bases respectively, with 10 bases between them. The CDR3 is 14 residues long. CDR1 and CDR2 from the germline V gene are SGHRS and YFSETQ.

At least ten counts were recorded for this clonotype. One end of the junction varies from germline; a read error may be responsible. V usage is TRBV7-7 and J usage is TRBJ2-2, with TRBD1 matching 7 bases. Germline V gene lookup returns CDR1 SSHAT and CDR2 FNYEAQ (reference sequence). The CDR3 is 15 amino acids. In DNA form, the CDR3 reads TGTGCTAGCAGCGCCGGGACAGTGAACACCGGGGAGCTGTTTTTT. It translates to CASSAGTVNTGELFF. Looking up the rest from reference TRBV7-7 and TRBJ2-2 gives the full variable domain: GAGVSQSPRYKVTKRGQDVTLRCDPISSHATLYWYQQALGQGPEFLTYFNYEAQPDKSGLPSDRFSAERPEGSISTLTIQRTEQRDSAMYRCASSAGTVNTGELFFGEGSRLTVL.

The V and J genes are TRBV2 and TRBJ1-5, with D possibly TRBD1 on 6 matching bases. Germline CDR1 SNHLY, CDR2 FYNNEI. V lost 5 bases and J 6 bases, leaving 14 bases between the germline ends. This CDR3 comprises 14 residues. This chain's CDR3 is CASSYPGVIQPQHF. The CDR3 DNA follows: TGTGCCAGCAGTTACCCAGGGGTGATTCAGCCCCAGCATTTT.

This clonotype was counted many times. The V gene is TRBV6-2 or TRBV6-3, the J gene TRBJ1-6, with a possible D match to TRBD1 (5 bases). The CDR3 is made up of 13 amino acids. Germline lookup yields CDR1 MNHEY and CDR2 SVGEGT. Trimming pared 7 bases from V and 6 bases from J, leaving 10 bases between. The DNA of the CDR3 is TGTGCCAGCACCGGACAACCTAATTCACCCCTCCACTTT. This gives the protein CASTGQPNSPLHF.

V and J are TRBV29-1 and TRBJ1-2, with D possibly TRBD1 on 6 matching bases. V lost 2 bases, J lost 1 base, and 26 bases lay in between. The CDR3 spans 19 residues. Germline assignment: CDR1 SQVTM and CDR2 ANQGSEA. This CDR3 is CSVELQASRGGGVNYGYTF. CDR3 nucleotides: TGCAGCGTTGAACTCCAGGCGTCAAGGGGGGGGGGAGTTAACTATGGCTACACCTTC.

This clonotype was counted ten times or more. The CDR3 spells CASSSSGIGTQYF. DNA for the CDR3: TGTGCCAGCAGTTCTAGCGGGATCGGGACCCAGTACTTC. V gene TRBV27 combines with J gene TRBJ2-5, with 9 bases matching TRBD2. The J segment lost 7 bases and the V segment lost 4 bases, leaving 4 bases of the junction unmatched. CDR3 length equals 13 residues. Germline CDR1 is MNHEY and CDR2 is SMNVEV (reference sequence).

The chain couples TRBV12-3 or TRBV12-4 to TRBJ1-5, with TRBD1 identical over 10 bases. With 6 bases clipped from V and 4 bases from J, the junction kept 24 bases outside the gene matches. This CDR3 region has 21 residues. CDR3: CASSLFPIWGQGPLVNQPQHF. DNA for the CDR3: TGTGCCAGCAGCCTTTTCCCGATTTGGGGACAGGGGCCTCTCGTAAATCAGCCCCAGCATTTT.

The chain employs TRBV2 and TRBJ2-3; a possible D gene is TRBD2 (5 bases). CDR1 and CDR2 (germline): SNHLY, FYNNEI. The CDR3 loop spans 12 amino acids. V lost 6 bases and J lost 2, with 6 bases in between. The CDR3 sequence: CASRGDTDTQYF. CDR3 coding DNA: TGTGCCAGCAGGGGAGACACAGATACGCAGTATTTT.

The gene calls are TRBV28 and TRBJ1-1, with TRBD1 identical over 8 bases. The length of the CDR3 is 14 residues. Germline trimming cut 8 bases from V and 1 base from J; bases unmatched to any gene: 6. CDR1 and CDR2 (germline): MDHEN, SYDVKM. DNA for the CDR3: TGTGCCAGCGCGGGGGGACAGGCGAACACTGAAGCTTTCTTT. It yields the protein CASAGGQANTEAFF.

V is TRBV30 and J is TRBJ2-2, with D hard to call. CDR3 size: 11 residues. Germline V gene data show CDR1 as GTSNPN and CDR2 as SVGIG (reference sequence). V dropped 0 bases and J dropped 5 bases, with 1 base sitting between them. The CDR3 coding sequence is TGTGCCTGGAGTGTAACCGGGGAGCTGTTTTTT. This translates into CAWSVTGELFF.

The rearrangement links TRBV20-1 to TRBJ1-6, with D maybe TRBD1 (5 bases). Germline CDR1 and CDR2: DFQATT and SNEGSKA (reference sequence). CDR3 length: 16 residues. V lost 5 bases, J lost 8 bases, and 22 bases lay in between. The CDR3 region has the DNA TGCAGTGCTGCCGGGACTAGCGGCTTCGCGGATTCACCCCTCCACTTT. This translates into CSAAGTSGFADSPLHF.

A word on this clonotype: One end of the junction is discordant with germline, which a read error may explain. The rearrangement uses TRBV7-9 and TRBJ2-7, with D hard to call. Germline loops: CDR1 SEHNR, CDR2 FQNEAQ (reference sequence). CDR3 size: 14 residues. The CDR3 here is CASSPTPSSYEQYF. CDR3 in DNA: TGCGCCAGCAGCCCTACCCCGAGCTCCTACGAGCAGTACTTC.

The chain links TRBV7-2 to TRBJ1-3, with D unclear. The CDR3 consists of 15 residues. CDR1 is SGHTA and CDR2 is FQGNSA in the germline V gene. V shed 4 bases and J shed 1 base, with 11 bases lying between them. CDR3 nucleotide sequence: TGTGCCAGCAGCTCGAGTCTCACTTCTGGAAACACCATATATTTT. Its protein is CASSSSLTSGNTIYF.

This clonotype has ten or more counts. The CDR3 DNA is TGTGCCAGCAGTTTCGGGACCTACGAGCAGTACTTC. This codes for CASSFGTYEQYF. The gene calls are TRBV7-2 and TRBJ2-7; perhaps TRBD2 as D (5 bases). CDR1 is SGHTA and CDR2 is FQGNSA in the germline V gene. Between the trimmed V and J ends, which lost 6 bases and 2 bases, there was a span of 8 bases. The CDR3 consists of 12 residues.

The chain is built from TRBV4-1 and TRBJ2-3; a possible D gene is TRBD2 (5 bases). V lost 0 bases, J lost 4 bases, and 11 bases lay in between. In germline, CDR1 is MGHRA, CDR2 YSYEKL. This CDR3 comprises 15 residues. The CDR3 sequence is CASSQDPWGADTQYF. The DNA of the CDR3 is TGCGCCAGCAGCCAAGATCCTTGGGGAGCAGATACGCAGTATTTT.

The genes are TRBV24-1 and TRBJ1-5; D ambiguous. The CDR3 spans 12 residues. V was shortened by 2 bases and J by 6 bases, with 4 bases between the two germline ends. CDR1 is KGHDR, CDR2 SFDVKD, per germline. CDR3 sequence (DNA): TGTGCCACCAGTGATTCCAGTCAGCCCCAGCATTTT. It is translated as CATSDSSQPQHF.

The table lists this clonotype with many counts. The chain carries TRBV4-1 and TRBJ1-2; D not resolved. Trimming shortened V by 0 bases and J by 6 bases, and 11 bases separated the two germline ends. Germline values: CDR1 MGHRA, CDR2 YSYEKL. The CDR3 sequence is 14 residues long. In nucleotides, the CDR3 is TGCGCCAGCAGCCAAGAGGGGAGACTAAATGGCTACACCTTC. This translates into CASSQEGRLNGYTF.

V is TRBV7-3 and J is TRBJ1-4; 8 nucleotides agree with TRBD1. The ends lost 5 bases at V and 8 bases at J; junction bases unmatched: 4. The length of the CDR3 is 13 residues. Germline-derived CDR1 and CDR2 are SGHTA and FQGTGA. DNA of the CDR3: TGTGCCAGCAGCGTGTCAGGGGGCGAAAAACTGTTTTTT. This sequence encodes CASSVSGGEKLFF.

Only one count was recorded for this clonotype. The V and J genes are TRBV2 and TRBJ1-6; possibly TRBD1 for D (6 bases). The germline CDR1 and CDR2 sequences are SNHLY and FYNNEI. The CDR3 contains 14 residues. CDR3: CARDLQGLRSPLHF. CDR3 nucleotides: TGTGCTAGAGATTTACAGGGTCTTCGTTCACCCCTCCACTTT. The variable domain in full, completed from reference TRBV2 and TRBJ1-6, reads EPEVTQTPSHQVTQMGQEVILRCVPISNHLYFYWYRQILGQKVEFLVSFYNNEISEKSEIFDDQFSVERPDGSNFTLKIRSTKLEDSAMYFCARDLQGLRSPLHFGNGTRLTVT.

The chain combines TRBV29-1 with TRBJ2-5; possibly TRBD1 or TRBD2 for D (5 bases each). Trimming stripped 6 bases from V and 6 bases from J, with 17 bases between. Germline V gene sequence: CDR1 SQVTM, CDR2 ANQGSEA. The CDR3 contains 13 residues. CDR3 nucleotide sequence: TGCAGCGTCAGGACAAGGCCGGGGAAGACCCAGTACTTC. Its translation is CSVRTRPGKTQYF.

Ten or more counts support this clonotype. The chain carries TRBV12-3 or TRBV12-4 and TRBJ1-4; D perhaps matches TRBD1 (6 bases). This CDR3 is built from 15 residues. V dropped 4 bases and J dropped 5 bases, with 14 bases sitting between them. CDR3 residues: CASSSGDTANEKLFF. The CDR3 DNA reads as TGTGCCAGCAGTTCAGGGGACACGGCAAATGAAAAACTGTTTTTT.

This sequence joins TRBV20-1 and TRBJ2-5, with TRBD2 as a possible D gene (6 bases). Trimming stripped 4 bases from V and 0 bases from J, with 9 bases between. The CDR3 runs 13 residues. Per the germline V gene, CDR1 is DFQATT and CDR2 is SNEGSKA (reference sequence). The CDR3 nucleotides read TGCAGTGCTACTAGCGTTGACCAAGAGACCCAGTACTTC. Translated, it gives CSATSVDQETQYF.